This entry lists 27 T cell receptor beta chains sequenced from one sample in a study of PD-1 blockade in classical Hodgkin lymphoma (dated by TCRdb to 2020 to 2021). The time point label, read with the paper, signifies: cycle 2 day 1 (C2D1) of nivolumab. Every trial patient had relapsed following autologous stem cell transplantation, and prior brentuximab vedotin exposure was what differed among cohorts A, B and C. The protocol used for the library was the immunoSEQ multiplex PCR assay. TCRdb obtained this table from immuneACCESS and retained in-frame rearrangements with V and J assigned. These tables miss some clones; where compared with another copy, unresolved V genes account for less than half of the shortfall, and the remainder is unexplained. Recorded for this sample are 98,000 or so clones; about nine tenths of them occurred a single time. Of the sample, roughly 21% falls within the top ten clones.

Material: peripheral blood mononuclear cells (PBMCs), obtained before the second cycle of nivolumab. The receptors shown here come from a human donor with classical Hodgkin lymphoma.

The J gene is TRBJ1-4, the V gene TRBV19, with TRBD1 matching 8 bases. The V segment lost 5 bases and the J segment 0 bases; nucleotides outside the gene matches: 5. The CDR3 consists of 16 residues. Germline CDR1 LNHDA, CDR2 SQIVND (reference sequence). CDR3: CASSRQGKATNEKLFF. CDR3 DNA sequence: TGTGCCAGTAGTCGACAGGGGAAGGCAACTAATGAAAAACTGTTTTTT. Filled out from reference TRBV19 and TRBJ1-4, the complete variable domain reads DGGITQSPKYLFRKEGQNVTLSCEQNLNHDAMYWYRQDPGQGLRLIYYSQIVNDFQKGDIAEGYSVSREKKESFPLTVTSAQKNPTAFYLCASSRQGKATNEKLFFGSGTQLSVL.

This clone has just one count. The chain employs TRBV7-9 and TRBJ2-5; D gene ambiguous. The V gene lost 1 base and the J gene lost 5 bases, with 17 bases spanning the gap. Germline CDR1 reads SEHNR; CDR2 reads FQNEAQ (reference sequence). The CDR3 is 16 amino acids. For the CDR3, the DNA is TGTGCCAGCAGCTTAGGAGAGGCCCCCGGTGGGGAGACCCAGTACTTC. Its translation: CASSLGEAPGGETQYF.

The chain employs TRBV6-5 and TRBJ1-2, with TRBD1 matching over 11 bases. The germline CDR1 and CDR2 sequences are MNHEY and SVGAGI. This CDR3 is 15 amino acids long. Trimming removed 9 bases from V and 8 bases from J; junction bases left unmatched: 14. CDR3 sequence (DNA): TGTGCCAGTTCTTTAGGACAGGGGGCTATTGGCGGCTACACCTTC. Translation: CASSLGQGAIGGYTF.

The chain joins TRBV5-1 to TRBJ1-2; weak D call: TRBD1 (5 bases). The CDR3 is made up of 14 amino acids. Germline-derived CDR1 and CDR2 are SGHRS and YFSETQ. V lost 0 bases and J lost 8, with 14 bases in between. This CDR3 is CASSLAGTAGGYTF. The CDR3 DNA sequence: TGCGCCAGCAGCTTGGCCGGGACGGCAGGAGGCTACACCTTC.

V usage is TRBV12-2 and J usage is TRBJ1-4; TRBD1 is taken as the D call from the table, unchecked against the DNA. TRBV12-2 is flagged as a pseudogene. CDR3 length: 13 residues. CDR3 sequence reads: CAIFRTAFEKLFF. The CDR3 DNA follows: TGTGCAATTTTTAGGACAGCGTTTGAAAAACTGTTTTTT.

The CDR3 DNA reads TGTGCCAGCTCACCTTACAGGGAACGCACCGGGGAGCTGTTTTTT. Encoded protein: CASSPYRERTGELFF. The chain recombines TRBV18 with TRBJ2-2; maybe TRBD1 (6 bases). Germline CDR1 reads KGHSH; CDR2 reads LQKENI. Trimming stripped 3 bases from V and 4 bases from J, with 12 bases between. This CDR3 region has 15 residues.

The rearrangement uses TRBV25-1 and TRBJ2-7; D possibly matches TRBD1 or TRBD2 (7 bases each). CDR3 length: 17 amino acids. Germline assignment: CDR1 MGHDK and CDR2 SYGVNS. The V end was cut by 7 bases, the J end by 7 bases, with 29 bases between. This CDR3 is CASTHPTPLRGGREQYF. The CDR3 region has the DNA TGTGCCAGCACCCACCCGACCCCCCTCAGGGGGGGGAGGGAGCAGTACTTC.

V gene TRBV29-1 combines with J gene TRBJ1-2; 8 nucleotides line up with TRBD1. Germline trimming cut 5 bases from V and 5 bases from J; bases unmatched to any gene: 10. Germline CDR1 reads SQVTM; CDR2 reads ANQGSEA. The CDR3 contains 14 residues. The chain's CDR3 is CSVHRGSVEYGYTF. Here the CDR3 DNA reads TGCAGCGTTCACAGGGGGAGTGTAGAATATGGCTACACCTTC.

The rearrangement uses TRBV5-5 and TRBJ1-5; D remains ambiguous. CDR3 length equals 14 residues. Germline V CDR1 and CDR2: SGHKS, YYEKEE (reference sequence). Between the trimmed V and J ends, which lost 0 bases and 5 bases, there was a span of 9 bases. CDR3 sequence: CASSLALDHQPQHF. The CDR3 nucleotides are TGTGCCAGCAGCTTGGCCCTGGACCATCAGCCCCAGCATTTT. Filled out from reference TRBV5-5 and TRBJ1-5, the complete variable domain reads DAGVTQSPTHLIKTRGQQVTLRCSPISGHKSVSWYQQVLGQGPQFIFQYYEKEERGRGNFPDRFSARQFPNYSSELNVNALLLGDSALYLCASSLALDHQPQHFGDGTRLSIL.

This clone came up a few times. The chain carries TRBV27 and TRBJ2-7; D is possibly TRBD2 (5 bases). In germline, CDR1 is MNHEY, CDR2 SMNVEV (reference sequence). Trimming took 8 bases from V and 7 from J, leaving 18 bases between them. The CDR3 covers 13 residues. The CDR3 protein is CASGRGKMGEQYF. The CDR3 DNA sequence: TGTGCCAGCGGTCGGGGTAAGATGGGGGAGCAGTACTTC.

The chain employs TRBV9 and TRBJ2-7; the D gene is possibly TRBD2 (6 bases). Germline CDR1 SGDLS, CDR2 YYNGEE. V was shortened by 0 bases and J by 0 bases, with 13 bases between the two germline ends. The CDR3 runs to 16 residues. The CDR3 DNA follows: TGTGCCAGCAGCGTAGATTTTAGCGGAAGCTCCTACGAGCAGTACTTC. Translation gives CASSVDFSGSSYEQYF.

J is TRBJ2-2 and V is TRBV19; D unclear. Germline-derived CDR1 and CDR2 are LNHDA and SQIVND (reference sequence). The V end was cut by 7 bases, the J end by 2 bases, with 8 bases between. The CDR3 spans 13 residues. CDR3 DNA sequence: TGTGCCAGTAATGACGGTAACACCGGGGAGCTGTTTTTT. This encodes CASNDGNTGELFF.

The rearrangement links TRBV19 to TRBJ1-3; TRBD1 might be the D (5 bases). This CDR3 is built from 15 residues. Germline V lookup: CDR1 LNHDA, CDR2 SQIVND (reference sequence). Trimming pared 7 bases from V and 2 bases from J, leaving 15 bases between. The CDR3 here is CASTPVGGTGNTIYF. CDR3 DNA sequence: TGTGCCAGTACCCCGGTTGGGGGTACTGGAAACACCATATATTTT.

The chain carries TRBV6-1 and TRBJ2-1; possibly TRBD1 for D (6 bases). Trimming stripped 6 bases from V and 4 bases from J, with 10 bases between. Germline loops: CDR1 MNHNS, CDR2 SASEGT. This CDR3 comprises 13 residues. As DNA, the CDR3 is TGTGCCAGCAGACCGACAGGTTACAATGAGCAGTTCTTC. This sequence encodes CASRPTGYNEQFF.

The chain is built from TRBV20-1 and TRBJ2-7; D call uncertain. The CDR3 length is 11 residues. V lost 4 bases and J lost 5, with 9 bases in between. Germline V gives CDR1 DFQATT, CDR2 SNEGSKA (reference sequence). CDR3 sequence: CSAISRDEQYF. The CDR3 coding sequence is TGCAGTGCTATAAGTCGGGACGAGCAGTACTTC.

This clone was seen a single time. The chain has TRBV27 and TRBJ2-2; no definite D call. This CDR3 has 12 residues. The germline gives CDR1 MNHEY, CDR2 SMNVEV (reference sequence). The germline V and J ends were trimmed by 6 bases and 7 bases, with 9 bases remaining between them. The DNA of the CDR3 is TGTGCCAGCAGCCCTAAAGGCGGGGAGCTGTTTTTT. The encoded protein is CASSPKGGELFF.

V and J are TRBV18 and TRBJ2-2, with D maybe TRBD2 (5 bases). Germline V lookup: CDR1 KGHSH, CDR2 LQKENI. This CDR3 is built from 16 residues. V was shortened by 3 bases and J by 1 base, with 12 bases between the two germline ends. CDR3 in DNA: TGTGCCAGCTCACCGAGGGCGGGCCGGAACACCGGGGAGCTGTTTTTT. Protein: CASSPRAGRNTGELFF.

The chain links TRBV7-2 to TRBJ2-2; D not resolved. V was pared by 6 bases and J by 0 bases, with 11 bases between. This CDR3 region has 15 residues. Germline V gene data show CDR1 as SGHTA and CDR2 as FQGNSA. The CDR3 coding sequence is TGTGCCAGCAGGGGCGGTGGCGCGAACACCGGGGAGCTGTTTTTT. Protein product: CASRGGGANTGELFF.

A note on this clone: The same CDR3 is also encoded by other DNA sequences in this sample. The CDR3 sequence is CASSLDQHEQFF. CDR3 DNA: TGTGCCAGCAGCTTAGATCAACATGAGCAGTTCTTC. This chain links TRBV11-2 with TRBJ2-1; D gene unclear. Germline V gene sequence: CDR1 SGHAT, CDR2 FQNNGV. The CDR3 runs 12 residues. V lost 0 bases, J lost 8 bases, and 5 bases lay in between.

The chain carries TRBV19 and TRBJ1-1, with D possibly TRBD1 on 5 matching bases. There are 14 residues in the CDR3. With 3 bases removed from V and 8 bases from J, the gap between germline ends came to 16 bases. Germline V CDR1 and CDR2: LNHDA, SQIVND (reference sequence). The CDR3, as DNA: TGTGCCAGTAGTATTCCAGGGAGCAGGACCGAAGCTTTCTTT. Translated: CASSIPGSRTEAFF. The whole variable domain, remainder taken from reference TRBV19 and TRBJ1-1, is DGGITQSPKYLFRKEGQNVTLSCEQNLNHDAMYWYRQDPGQGLRLIYYSQIVNDFQKGDIAEGYSVSREKKESFPLTVTSAQKNPTAFYLCASSIPGSRTEAFFGQGTRLTVV.

The rearrangement joins TRBV2 to TRBJ2-3; D not certain. The CDR3 is 11 residues long. Trimming took off 7 bases at V and 3 bases at J, with 5 bases between the two ends. Germline assignment: CDR1 SNHLY and CDR2 FYNNEI. In nucleotides, the CDR3 is TGTGCCAGCACCGGGACAGATACGCAGTATTTT. Residues: CASTGTDTQYF.

The chain joins TRBV4-3 to TRBJ2-2; perhaps TRBD1 as D (5 bases). The CDR3 runs to 16 residues. CDR1 is LGHNA, CDR2 YSLEER, per germline. Trimming shortened V by 0 bases and J by 2 bases, and 10 bases separated the two germline ends. The CDR3 DNA sequence: TGCGCCAGCAGCCAAGAGGGCAGGGCCAACACCGGGGAGCTGTTTTTT. Protein sequence: CASSQEGRANTGELFF.

The rearrangement uses TRBV11-2 and TRBJ2-6; D gene ambiguous. There are 16 residues in the CDR3. V lost 1 base and J lost 0, with 7 bases in between. CDR1 and CDR2 from the germline V gene are SGHAT and FQNNGV. The CDR3 DNA sequence: TGTGCCAGCAGCTTAGTGGTCAGCTCTGGGGCCAACGTCCTGACTTTC. The encoded protein is CASSLVVSSGANVLTF.

The rearrangement uses TRBV6-6 and TRBJ2-7; 8 bases map to TRBD2. CDR3 length: 16 amino acids. V lost 0 bases, J lost 2 bases, and 6 bases stayed unmatched. CDR1 and CDR2 (germline): MNHNY, SVGAGI (reference sequence). CDR3 in amino acids: CASSYSQAGATYEQYF. CDR3 DNA: TGTGCCAGCAGTTACTCTCAAGCGGGAGCAACCTACGAGCAGTACTTC.

Notes on this clone: A much bigger clone sits one base away, suggesting this may be a read error. The chain links TRBV5-5 to TRBJ1-5; perhaps TRBD1 as D (5 bases). V gave up 0 bases and J gave up 0 bases, with 7 bases separating them. This CDR3 has 15 amino acids. Germline V CDR1 and CDR2: SGHKS, YYEKEE (reference sequence). The CDR3 here is CASSLGTNSNQPQHF. The CDR3 DNA follows: TGTGCCAGCAGCTTGGGGACAAATAGCAATCAGCCCCAGCATTTT.

The chain uses TRBV6-1 and TRBJ2-4; D perhaps matches TRBD2 (6 bases). Per the germline V gene, CDR1 is MNHNS and CDR2 is SASEGT. CDR3 size: 14 residues. V was shortened by 0 bases and J by 3 bases, with 6 bases between the two germline ends. The CDR3 reads CASSEAGGKNIQYF. The CDR3, as DNA: TGTGCCAGCAGTGAAGCGGGAGGCAAAAACATTCAGTACTTC.

The genes are TRBV6-1 and TRBJ2-7, with 8 bases that match TRBD1. The CDR3 has 13 amino acids. Trimming cost V 8 bases and J 2 bases; bases outside gene matches: 5. The germline V gene has CDR1 MNHNS and CDR2 SASEGT. CDR3 nucleotides: TGTGCCAGCCAAGGACAGGGTGCCTACGAGCAGTACTTC. The encoded protein is CASQGQGAYEQYF.